A single T cell receptor beta chain is shown here with its context. The data originate from a study of blood T cell repertoires in COVID-19. Study-level information: In each case, the material was cDNA or gDNA derived from T cells, B-cell-depleted T cells, or PBMCs.

The CDR3 loop spans 13 amino acids. The junction had 6 bases not matched to a gene; V was cut back by 6 bases and J by 8 bases. Authors' analysis steps: Using reference gene primer amplification, nucleated cell counts were estimated. Assay used: immunoSEQ multiplex PCR; TCRdb lists only in-frame clones, some missing. V, J and clone size are those of that table, while D and trimming were read from the DNA. The repertoire has 280,000 or so clones, approximately 83% of them found once; the top ten carry approximately 2%. The clonotype originates from a woman between 25 and 40 years old who had recovered from COVID-19. This chain uses TRBV12-3 or TRBV12-4 with TRBJ1-2; 10 nucleotides match TRBD1. The specimen was peripheral blood. In DNA, the CDR3 is TGTGCCAGCAGACAGACAGGGGGCGCAGGCTACACCTTC. It specifies CASRQTGGAGYTF.